This T cell receptor beta chain appears in the sequencing data of a study of human T cells and chemical hapten exposure. Study-level information: Sensitization applied 2% DPC to about 2 cm by about 2 cm of upper inner arm skin. Study conclusions and caveats: The presence of alopecia in the donors means their immune response may differ from healthy people's. Counts of TCRs expanded at PT1 correlated positively with patch test score.

Per germline, CDR1 SSHAT and CDR2 FNYEAQ (reference sequence). This CDR3 comprises 13 residues. Trimming removed 5 bases at V and 6 bases at J, with 14 bases between. TCRdb reprocessed the RACE reads with MiXCR, giving one entry per CDR3 protein. The table includes more than 100,000 distinct CDR3 sequences, less than 15% detected once. The sample's time point: pre-sensitization, week 0. The treatment was: therapeutic diphenylcyclopropenone sensitization with weekly scalp DPC. This clonotype was counted a few times. Its antigen is not identified. This specimen consisted of whole blood, obtained in connection with sensitization to the hapten diphenylcyclopropenone (DPC). The chain has TRBV7-7 and TRBJ2-7; tentatively, D is TRBD2 (5 bases). This clonotype was sampled from a woman aged 18-30 years with alopecia areata. Some clones in this sample may be carry-over from other donors' samples. The CDR3 DNA sequence: TGTGCCAGCAGCCGCGAACGAGGAGGCGAGCAGTACTTC. Residues: CASSRERGGEQYF.